This record concerns one TCR beta chain sequence. Its target is unknown. The junction does not match germline at one end; this may be a read error. Germline V gives CDR1 SGHRS, CDR2 YFSETQ. The CDR3 is 17 residues long. The sample belongs to a study of metastatic and nonmetastatic thyroid tumors. On the study more broadly: Across peripheral blood and tumor or nodule tissue samples taken from malignant and benign thyroid patients, the repertoires were compared with one another.

The entire patient cohort was treatment-naive prior to thyroid surgery. Study-level results: The reported finding was significantly higher TCR beta diversity in malignant thyroid tumors relative to benign nodules, in blood and tumor.

How the authors handled the data: The study built a papillary thyroid cancer distant-metastasis classifier from CDR3 differences across clinicopathological groups. TCRdb re-analyzed the PCR reads using MiXCR. Clone size and V and J calls follow TCRdb, not the original study. The top ten hold around 15% of the sample, which has some 40,000 clones, under 20% seen once. Sequenced: tumor tissue. This TCR came from a female donor with papillary thyroid cancer or a benign thyroid nodule (not recorded which). Some clones in this sample may be carry-over from other donors' samples. The chain uses TRBV5-1 and TRBJ2-3, with 8 bases identical to TRBD1. This chain's CDR3 is CSSSSVRTGLGTDTQYF. CDR3 sequence (DNA): TGCTCCAGCAGCTCCGTACGGACAGGGTTAGGGACTGATACGCAGTATTTT.